These 3 T cell receptor beta chains share one sample of origin, sequenced in a study of OX40 agonist ivuxolimab in advanced cancers. Using immunoSEQ multiplex PCR, the repertoire was profiled, and TCRdb retains in-frame clones only, with some absent. The sample has roughly 77,000 clones, about 85% seen once. The sample in question was CD4+ or CD8+ T cells sorted from blood, obtained in a trial of the OX40 agonist ivuxolimab. Receptors were obtained from an adult with an advanced solid tumor such as melanoma, head and neck, liver or kidney cancer.

This clone was seen more than once but under ten times. J is TRBJ2-1 and V is TRBV11-3; D ambiguous. This CDR3 spans 12 amino acids. CDR1 is SGHNT and CDR2 is YENEEA in the germline V gene. V lost 3 bases to trimming and J lost 8 bases, with 8 bases between them. In DNA, the CDR3 is TGTGCCAGCAGCTTCTCAGTCGATGAGCAGTTCTTC. Residues: CASSFSVDEQFF.

The chain recombines TRBV18 with TRBJ2-7; 9 nucleotides line up with TRBD1. Germline trimming cut 6 bases from V and 5 bases from J; bases unmatched to any gene: 11. The CDR3 totals 15 residues. Per the germline V gene, CDR1 is KGHSH and CDR2 is LQKENI. CDR3 DNA sequence: TGTGCCAGCTCGTACAACCGGGACAGGGTCCACGAGCAGTACTTC. Protein sequence: CASSYNRDRVHEQYF.

This chain uses TRBV2 with TRBJ2-7; 8 nucleotides align to TRBD1. The V segment lost 6 bases and the J segment 5 bases; nucleotides outside the gene matches: 3. The CDR3 runs 12 residues. In germline, CDR1 is SNHLY, CDR2 FYNNEI. The CDR3 sequence: CASRDRGHEQYF. CDR3 DNA: TGTGCCAGCAGAGACAGGGGCCACGAGCAGTACTTC.